Shown below are 27 T cell receptor beta chains from a single sample sequenced in a study of blood T cell repertoires in COVID-19. Clones were sequenced by immunoSEQ multiplex PCR, and TCRdb holds only the in-frame ones, with some missing. The sample lists 200,000 to 250,000 clones; 75% to 90% were seen once. The sample consisted of PBMCs or T cells enriched from blood (not recorded which). These receptors were collected from a man aged 25 to 45 who had recovered from COVID-19.

The chain recombines TRBV14 with TRBJ2-2; possible D gene TRBD1, 5 bases. V lost 5 bases and J lost 2, with 15 bases in between. Germline V lookup: CDR1 SGHDN, CDR2 FVKESK. CDR3 length: 16 amino acids. CDR3 sequence (DNA): TGTGCCAGCAGCGTACTCACAGGATCCAACACCGGGGAGCTGTTTTTT. Translating it yields CASSVLTGSNTGELFF.

The chain combines TRBV2 with TRBJ2-5; no clear D gene. CDR3 length: 15 residues. Germline V gene data show CDR1 as SNHLY and CDR2 as FYNNEI. Trimming stripped 2 bases from V and 4 bases from J, with 14 bases between. The CDR3 DNA sequence: TGTGCCAGCAGTGAAAAGTCTAGTCCGCGAGAGACCCAGTACTTC. Protein sequence: CASSEKSSPRETQYF.

This chain links TRBV19 with TRBJ1-5, with D tentatively TRBD1 (5 bases). Germline-derived CDR1 and CDR2 are LNHDA and SQIVND (reference sequence). The CDR3 runs to 16 residues. The V end lost 3 bases, the J end lost 5 bases, and 17 bases lay between the germline ends. This CDR3 reads CASSMVSGVAHQPQHF. The CDR3, as DNA: TGTGCCAGTAGTATGGTCTCGGGGGTAGCCCATCAGCCCCAGCATTTT.

The rearrangement uses TRBV19 and TRBJ1-3; D is uncertain. Trimming pared 3 bases from V and 0 bases from J, leaving 9 bases between. Germline V lookup: CDR1 LNHDA, CDR2 SQIVND (reference sequence). The CDR3 is made up of 15 amino acids. DNA for the CDR3: TGTGCCAGTAGTATTGGGCTTTCCTCTGGAAACACCATATATTTT. Amino acids: CASSIGLSSGNTIYF. Complete variable domain (other parts from reference TRBV19 and TRBJ1-3): DGGITQSPKYLFRKEGQNVTLSCEQNLNHDAMYWYRQDPGQGLRLIYYSQIVNDFQKGDIAEGYSVSREKKESFPLTVTSAQKNPTAFYLCASSIGLSSGNTIYFGEGSWLTVV.

This clone was counted only a few times. This chain connects TRBV4-2 to TRBJ1-6; 8 bases are shared with TRBD1. Germline-derived CDR1 and CDR2 are LGHNA and YNFKEQ. The CDR3 length is 19 residues. J was trimmed by 9 bases and V by 6 bases; bases with no gene match: 22. CDR3 nucleotides: TGTGCCAGCAGATTCTTAGGACAGGGTGTACGTGACCGTTTTTCACCCCTCCACTTT. This gives the protein CASRFLGQGVRDRFSPLHF.

This chain joins TRBV11-2 and TRBJ2-1, with 8 bases matching TRBD2. The CDR3 sequence is 17 residues long. J was trimmed by 2 bases and V by 0 bases; bases with no gene match: 6. Germline loops: CDR1 SGHAT, CDR2 FQNNGV. CDR3 DNA: TGTGCCAGCAGCTTAGATCTTACGGGAGGGCCCTACAATGAGCAGTTCTTC. Translated: CASSLDLTGGPYNEQFF.

Comment on this clone: The junction and the germline gene differ at one end; a read error may be behind it. The chain is built from TRBV24-1 and TRBJ1-1; D possibly corresponds to TRBD1 (6 bases). Germline assignment: CDR1 KGHDR and CDR2 SFDVKD. CDR3 length equals 13 residues. CDR3 sequence (DNA): TGTGCCACCAGTGATTTTAGGGCCCAGGGGTGGAACTTT. Protein product: CATSDFRAQGWNF.

The chain carries TRBV29-1 and TRBJ2-5; TRBD1 might be the D (6 bases). Germline lookup yields CDR1 SQVTM and CDR2 ANQGSEA. The CDR3 is 13 amino acids. Trimming took 3 bases from V and 0 from J, leaving 8 bases between them. The CDR3 loop is CSVDPGDQETQYF. In DNA, the CDR3 is TGCAGCGTTGACCCAGGGGACCAAGAGACCCAGTACTTC.

The chain combines TRBV6-2 or TRBV6-3 with TRBJ1-2; D possibly corresponds to TRBD1 (5 bases). The CDR3 length is 15 residues. V lost 4 bases and J lost 5, with 17 bases in between. Looked up from germline, CDR1 is MNHEY and CDR2 is SVGEGT. The CDR3 is CASSSAGTGGYGYTF. For the CDR3, the DNA is TGTGCCAGCAGTTCTGCGGGGACGGGTGGTTATGGCTACACCTTC.

The V gene is TRBV12-3 or TRBV12-4, the J gene TRBJ1-1; D remains unclear. V was cut by 6 bases and J by 5 bases, with 10 bases left in between. This CDR3 region has 12 residues. CDR3 loop: CASRRGATEAFF. In DNA, the CDR3 is TGTGCCAGCAGGCGGGGAGCTACTGAAGCTTTCTTT.

The chain combines TRBV30 with TRBJ2-1; 12 bases match TRBD2. The germline V gene has CDR1 GTSNPN and CDR2 SVGIG (reference sequence). This CDR3 spans 17 amino acids. Germline trimming cut 8 bases from V and 7 bases from J; bases unmatched to any gene: 18. The CDR3 DNA is TGTGCCCTGGGGACTAGGAGGACTAGCGGGGCAAAAAATGAGCAGTTCTTC. This gives the protein CALGTRRTSGAKNEQFF.

The V and J genes are TRBV7-6 and TRBJ2-2; maybe TRBD1 (6 bases). This CDR3 has 16 amino acids. Trimming left V 5 bases short and J 7 bases short, with 20 bases between. Germline lookup yields CDR1 SGHVS and CDR2 FNYEAQ. The CDR3 here is CASSTHDAGTLGELFF. The CDR3 DNA follows: TGTGCCAGCAGCACCCACGATGCCGGGACACTCGGGGAGCTGTTTTTT.

The chain couples TRBV19 to TRBJ1-2, with 8 bases matching TRBD1. CDR1 is LNHDA and CDR2 is SQIVND in the germline V gene (reference sequence). After removal of 3 bases from V and 5 bases from J, the junction contained 5 bases not matched to a gene. The CDR3 consists of 14 residues. Written as DNA, the CDR3 is TGTGCCAGTAGTATCCGACAGGGGAATTATGGCTACACCTTC. Protein sequence: CASSIRQGNYGYTF.

DNA for the CDR3: TGTGCCACCAGTGACAGGCGAGACACTGAAGCTTTCTTT. Encoded protein: CATSDRRDTEAFF. J is TRBJ1-1 and V is TRBV24-1, with D uncertain. This CDR3 spans 13 amino acids. Trimming removed 4 bases from V and 3 bases from J, with 8 bases in between. Germline V gives CDR1 KGHDR, CDR2 SFDVKD.

The chain carries TRBV30 and TRBJ2-7; 8 bases fit TRBD1. V was pared by 0 bases and J by 0 bases, with 1 base of the junction left unmatched. Germline values: CDR1 GTSNPN, CDR2 SVGIG (reference sequence). The CDR3 loop spans 14 amino acids. DNA for the CDR3: TGTGCCTGGAGTGTACAGGGGGTCTCCTACGAGCAGTACTTC. It specifies CAWSVQGVSYEQYF. The full variable domain, its missing parts supplied by reference TRBV30 and TRBJ2-7, is SQTIHQWPATLVQPVGSPLSLECTVEGTSNPNLYWYRQAAGRGLQLLFYSVGIGQISSEVPQNLSASRPQDRQFILSSKKLLLSDSGFYLCAWSVQGVSYEQYFGPGTRLTVT.

The count of this clone is one. J is TRBJ1-5 and V is TRBV19, with D possibly matching TRBD1 (6 bases). Trimming stripped 3 bases from V and 3 bases from J, with 15 bases between. The length of the CDR3 is 16 residues. CDR1 and CDR2 (germline): LNHDA, SQIVND (reference sequence). The CDR3 bases are TGTGCCAGTAGTATCTCTCATTACAGGGTCAATCAGCCCCAGCATTTT. Translation: CASSISHYRVNQPQHF.

The CDR3 bases are TGCAGCGTTGAGATGGGACAGGGGTTTGAAAAACTGTTTTTT. Its translation: CSVEMGQGFEKLFF. This sequence joins TRBV29-1 and TRBJ1-4; TRBD1 matches at 10 bases. The CDR3 contains 14 residues. After removal of 3 bases from V and 7 bases from J, the junction contained 5 bases not matched to a gene. Germline CDR1 and CDR2: SQVTM and ANQGSEA.

The rearrangement links TRBV7-8 to TRBJ1-1; tentatively, D is TRBD1 (6 bases). CDR1 is SGHVS and CDR2 is FQNEAQ in the germline V gene. V lost 1 base and J 4 bases, leaving 13 bases between the germline ends. The CDR3 has 15 residues. This CDR3 is CASSLGHREGTEAFF. CDR3 DNA: TGTGCCAGCAGCTTAGGTCACAGGGAGGGCACTGAAGCTTTCTTT.

This chain links TRBV4-1 with TRBJ2-5; tentative D call: TRBD2 (7 bases). The ends were cut back, 7 bases at V and 6 bases at J, with 18 bases in the middle. Germline V CDR1 and CDR2: MGHRA, YSYEKL. The CDR3 is 14 residues long. This chain's CDR3 is CASTDGGGAKTQYF. In DNA, the CDR3 is TGCGCCAGCACCGATGGGGGGGGCGCGAAGACCCAGTACTTC.

V and J are TRBV7-9 and TRBJ1-5; the D gene is possibly TRBD1 (6 bases). The CDR3 has 14 amino acids. The V and J ends lost 4 bases and 3 bases respectively, with 10 bases between them. CDR1 is SEHNR and CDR2 is FQNEAQ in the germline V gene (reference sequence). This chain's CDR3 is CASSSTGYNQPQHF. CDR3 in DNA: TGTGCCAGCAGCTCGACAGGCTACAATCAGCCCCAGCATTTT.

The chain joins TRBV7-2 to TRBJ2-2; 7 bases fit TRBD1. This CDR3 spans 16 amino acids. With 0 bases clipped from V and 1 base from J, the junction kept 2 bases outside the gene matches. Germline lookup yields CDR1 SGHTA and CDR2 FQGNSA. CDR3 amino acids: CASSLAAGGNTGELFF. The CDR3, as DNA: TGTGCCAGCAGCTTAGCGGCAGGGGGGAACACCGGGGAGCTGTTTTTT.

The gene calls are TRBV11-2 and TRBJ1-6; 8 positions match TRBD1. This CDR3 is 18 amino acids long. V shed 3 bases and J 6 bases; nucleotides not matched to a gene: 13. CDR1 is SGHAT, CDR2 FQNNGV, per germline. The chain's CDR3 is CASSLSSRGQGSNSPLHF. The CDR3 nucleotides are TGTGCCAGCAGCTTGTCCTCCCGAGGACAGGGCAGTAATTCACCCCTCCACTTT.

The chain uses TRBV20-1 and TRBJ2-2, with 12 positions matching TRBD2. The CDR3 runs 17 residues. V shed 3 bases, J shed 4 bases, and the junction held 9 bases outside the gene matches. CDR1 DFQATT and CDR2 SNEGSKA come from the germline V gene (reference sequence). CDR3 DNA: TGCAGTGCTAGTCGCTCTAGCGGGAGGGCCCGCACCGGGGAGCTGTTTTTT. This encodes CSASRSSGRARTGELFF.

The V and J genes are TRBV5-1 and TRBJ2-5; maybe TRBD2 (6 bases). This CDR3 has 15 residues. Germline CDR1 is SGHRS and CDR2 is YFSETQ. With 1 base removed from V and 5 bases from J, the gap between germline ends came to 15 bases. The CDR3 loop is CASSLRQGGGETQYF. The CDR3 coding sequence is TGCGCCAGCAGCTTGAGGCAGGGTGGAGGGGAGACCCAGTACTTC. The full variable domain, completed using reference TRBV5-1 and TRBJ2-5, is KAGVTQTPRYLIKTRGQQVTLSCSPISGHRSVSWYQQTPGQGLQFLFEYFSETQRNKGNFPGRFSGRQFSNSRSEMNVSTLELGDSALYLCASSLRQGGGETQYFGPGTRLLVL.

This clone has more than one count but fewer than ten. The rearrangement links TRBV6-5 to TRBJ1-4, with D tentatively TRBD1 (5 bases). Germline CDR1 is MNHEY and CDR2 is SVGAGI. Between the trimmed V and J ends, which lost 3 bases and 7 bases, there was a span of 12 bases. The CDR3 has 14 residues. DNA of the CDR3: TGTGCCAGCAGTTATGGGGGGGTCGGTGAAAAACTGTTTTTT. Translated: CASSYGGVGEKLFF.

The chain has TRBV24-1 and TRBJ2-3; D possibly corresponds to TRBD2 (5 bases). V was trimmed by 4 bases and J by 0 bases, leaving 13 bases between them. Germline CDR1 KGHDR, CDR2 SFDVKD. CDR3 length equals 16 residues. The CDR3 DNA follows: TGTGCCACCAGTGAACCAAGCGGACCTAGCACAGATACGCAGTATTTT. Protein: CATSEPSGPSTDTQYF.

J is TRBJ1-1 and V is TRBV28; D is perhaps TRBD1 (5 bases). Per germline, CDR1 MDHEN and CDR2 SYDVKM. V lost 2 bases and J 6 bases, leaving 19 bases between the germline ends. The CDR3 has 16 amino acids. CDR3 coding DNA: TGTGCCAGCAGTTTAGGGCAGGGTGGATTTCCGGCTGAAGCTTTCTTT. Translated: CASSLGQGGFPAEAFF.